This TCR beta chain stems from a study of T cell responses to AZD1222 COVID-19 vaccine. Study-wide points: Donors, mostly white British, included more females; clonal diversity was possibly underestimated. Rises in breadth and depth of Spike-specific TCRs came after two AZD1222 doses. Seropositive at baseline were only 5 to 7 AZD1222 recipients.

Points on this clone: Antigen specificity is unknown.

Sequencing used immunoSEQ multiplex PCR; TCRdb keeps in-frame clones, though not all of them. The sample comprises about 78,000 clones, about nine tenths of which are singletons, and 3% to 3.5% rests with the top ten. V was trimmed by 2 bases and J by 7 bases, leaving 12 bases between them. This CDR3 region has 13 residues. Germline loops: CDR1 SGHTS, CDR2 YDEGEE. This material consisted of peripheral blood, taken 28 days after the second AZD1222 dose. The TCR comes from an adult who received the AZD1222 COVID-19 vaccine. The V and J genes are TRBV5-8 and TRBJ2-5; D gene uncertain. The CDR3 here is CASSLLPLGTQYF. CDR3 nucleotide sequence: TGTGCCAGCAGCTTACTACCGCTTGGGACCCAGTACTTC.